The 22 T cell receptor beta chains below were found in one sample sequenced in a study of shared clonotypes between healthy human individuals. The method was immunoSEQ multiplex PCR; TCRdb's version includes in-frame clones alone and lacks a portion of them. The sample contains 450,000 or so clones, roughly four fifths of which appear only once. Specimen: PBMCs. The source is a woman aged 40 to 50 in good health. Some clones in this sample may be carry-over from other donors' samples.

The genes are TRBV27 and TRBJ2-7; 7 bases match TRBD2. This CDR3 spans 17 amino acids. The germline gives CDR1 MNHEY, CDR2 SMNVEV (reference sequence). After removal of 2 bases from V and 2 bases from J, the junction contained 12 bases not matched to a gene. CDR3 in amino acids: CASSLAPPGTKTYEQYF. CDR3 DNA: TGTGCCAGCAGTTTAGCCCCCCCCGGGACTAAGACCTACGAGCAGTACTTC.

The chain uses TRBV28 and TRBJ2-1, with D maybe TRBD2 (6 bases). CDR1 is MDHEN, CDR2 SYDVKM, per germline. CDR3 length equals 14 residues. Trimming pared 7 bases from V and 3 bases from J, leaving 13 bases between. CDR3: CASNKAGLYNEQFF. The CDR3 nucleotides are TGTGCCAGCAACAAGGCGGGACTCTACAATGAGCAGTTCTTC.

This clone has a count of ten or more. V usage is TRBV18 and J usage is TRBJ2-7; 9 nucleotides match TRBD1. The ends lost 5 bases at V and 0 bases at J; junction bases unmatched: 5. This CDR3 has 15 residues. Germline V CDR1 and CDR2: KGHSH, LQKENI. The CDR3 region has the DNA TGTGCCAGCTCAGGGGGACAGGGAAGCTCCTACGAGCAGTACTTC. Its translation: CASSGGQGSSYEQYF.

Note on this clone: With only one base between it and a far larger clone, this is likely a read error. The J gene is TRBJ1-1, the V gene TRBV7-6; no clear D gene. V lost 1 base, J lost 1 base, and 4 bases lay in between. This CDR3 is built from 13 residues. The V gene's germline CDR1 is SGHVS and CDR2 FNYEAQ. CDR3 sequence reads: CASSLVGNTEAFF. The CDR3 bases are TGTGCCAGCAGCTTAGTCGGGAACACTGAAGCTTTCTTT. Full variable domain (outside the CDR3, taken from reference TRBV7-6 and TRBJ1-1): GAGVSQSPRYKVTKRGQDVALRCDPISGHVSLYWYRQALGQGPEFLTYFNYEAQQDKSGLPNDRFSAERPEGSISTLTIQRTEQRDSAMYRCASSLVGNTEAFFGQGTRLTVV.

This clone was counted between two and nine times. The rearrangement links TRBV7-6 to TRBJ2-5, with 8 bases aligning to TRBD2. The J call is doubtful: the DNA matches TRBJ2-7 better. The CDR3 extends over 17 amino acids. The germline CDR1 and CDR2 sequences are SGHVS and FNYEAQ. DNA of the CDR3: TGTGCCAGCAGCTTAGCGCATTCGGGAGGGAGCCCCTACGAGCAGTACTTC. It codes for CASSLAHSGGSPYEQYF.

The gene calls are TRBV5-1 and TRBJ1-3; D not certain. CDR3 length equals 16 residues. Per the germline V gene, CDR1 is SGHRS and CDR2 is YFSETQ. The ends were cut back, 0 bases at V and 0 bases at J, with 10 bases in the middle. CDR3 nucleotide sequence: TGCGCCAGCAGCTTGGACGGACGCGGCTCTGGAAACACCATATATTTT. Its translation is CASSLDGRGSGNTIYF.

The chain recombines TRBV30 with TRBJ1-3; 7 positions match TRBD1. CDR1 GTSNPN and CDR2 SVGIG come from the germline V gene (reference sequence). J gave up 0 bases and V 1 base, and 15 bases lay outside the gene matches. The CDR3 contains 19 residues. This CDR3 reads CAWSGYRGPLSYSGNTIYF. The CDR3 DNA follows: TGTGCCTGGAGTGGATACAGGGGTCCTCTATCGTACTCTGGAAACACCATATATTTT.

This chain uses TRBV7-3 with TRBJ2-2, with 9 nucleotides matching TRBD1. V shed 1 base and J 1 base; nucleotides not matched to a gene: 1. The germline V gene has CDR1 SGHTA and CDR2 FQGTGA. This CDR3 region has 16 residues. CDR3 in DNA: TGTGCCAGCAGCTTAAGGGGACAGGGGAACACCGGGGAGCTGTTTTTT. It specifies CASSLRGQGNTGELFF.

This rearrangement joins TRBV7-9 to TRBJ1-1; no clear D gene. This CDR3 contains 11 residues. Trimming pared 6 bases from V and 1 base from J, leaving 3 bases between. From germline, CDR1 is SEHNR and CDR2 FQNEAQ (reference sequence). The CDR3: CASRRNTEAFF. Written as DNA, the CDR3 is TGTGCCAGCAGAAGGAACACTGAAGCTTTCTTT.

Concerning this clone itself: Germline is not matched at one junction end, which may reflect a read error. The rearrangement joins TRBV7-7 to TRBJ1-2, with D possibly TRBD1 on 5 matching bases. CDR3 size: 15 residues. Germline CDR1 reads SSHAT; CDR2 reads FNYEAQ (reference sequence). DNA for the CDR3: TGTGCTAGCAGCGGGCGGGGGGTTCTGGTAGATGGCTACACCTTC. Translation: CASSGRGVLVDGYTF.

This clone was detected only a few times. This rearrangement joins TRBV5-1 to TRBJ2-5; TRBD1 is a possible D gene (5 bases). V was pared by 3 bases and J by 1 base, with 10 bases between. There are 14 residues in the CDR3. Germline CDR1 reads SGHRS; CDR2 reads YFSETQ. The CDR3 sequence: CASSSMTAQETQYF. The CDR3 nucleotides read TGCGCCAGCAGCTCGATGACAGCCCAAGAGACCCAGTACTTC.

The rearrangement joins TRBV28 to TRBJ1-2, with no clear D. The germline CDR1 and CDR2 sequences are MDHEN and SYDVKM. The CDR3 totals 13 residues. V shed 8 bases and J shed 3 bases, with 13 bases lying between them. The CDR3 region is CASLLRIDYGYTF. The CDR3, as DNA: TGTGCCAGCCTTCTGAGGATTGACTATGGCTACACCTTC.

A note on this clone: A single base is all that separates this from a far larger clone, so a read error is likely. This CDR3 is also generated by other DNA sequences in the sample. This sequence joins TRBV7-2 and TRBJ1-1; 7 bases match TRBD1. The V gene's germline CDR1 is SGHTA and CDR2 FQGNSA. Trimming removed 1 base from V and 4 bases from J; junction bases left unmatched: 0. The CDR3 totals 13 residues. The CDR3 nucleotides are TGTGCCAGCAGCTTAGACAGGGGCACTGAAGCTTTCTTT. Amino acids: CASSLDRGTEAFF. Combining the CDR3 with reference TRBV7-2 and TRBJ1-1 gives the whole variable domain GAGVSQSPSNKVTEKGKDVELRCDPISGHTALYWYRQSLGQGLEFLIYFQGNSAPDKSGLPSDRFSAERTGGSVSTLTIQRTQQEDSAVYLCASSLDRGTEAFFGQGTRLTVV.

The genes are TRBV27 and TRBJ1-1; 7 bases line up with TRBD1. The germline V gene has CDR1 MNHEY and CDR2 SMNVEV (reference sequence). The CDR3 is 14 amino acids. V dropped 2 bases and J dropped 4; count of bases not matched to a gene: 4. The chain's CDR3 is CASSLGWDSTEAFF. The DNA of the CDR3 is TGTGCCAGCAGTTTAGGATGGGACAGCACTGAAGCTTTCTTT.

This chain uses TRBV28 with TRBJ1-5; D is perhaps TRBD1 (5 bases). The CDR3 has 16 residues. The ends were cut back, 5 bases at V and 2 bases at J, with 16 bases in the middle. The V gene's germline CDR1 is MDHEN and CDR2 SYDVKM. CDR3: CASSSRSGGGNQPQHF. CDR3 nucleotide sequence: TGTGCCAGCAGTAGTCGCTCCGGAGGGGGCAATCAGCCCCAGCATTTT.

The rearrangement uses TRBV6-6 and TRBJ2-7; a possible D gene is TRBD1 (6 bases). The CDR3 contains 15 residues. The V gene lost 6 bases and the J gene lost 3 bases, with 18 bases spanning the gap. CDR1 MNHNY and CDR2 SVGAGI come from the germline V gene (reference sequence). In nucleotides, the CDR3 is TGTGCCAGCAGGGAACCGGGACAAGGCATCTACGAGCAGTACTTC. The encoded protein is CASREPGQGIYEQYF.

The chain is built from TRBV4-1 and TRBJ2-7, with D tentatively TRBD2 (6 bases). The V end lost 0 bases, the J end lost 0 bases, and 18 bases lay between the germline ends. From germline, CDR1 is MGHRA and CDR2 YSYEKL. The CDR3 spans 18 residues. The CDR3 spells CASSQEEALLASSYEQYF. The CDR3 region has the DNA TGCGCCAGCAGCCAAGAAGAGGCGCTACTAGCCAGCTCCTACGAGCAGTACTTC.

The genes are TRBV13 and TRBJ2-7; D perhaps matches TRBD1 (6 bases). The CDR3 loop spans 14 amino acids. CDR1 is PRHDT, CDR2 FYEKMQ, per germline (reference sequence). Trimming took off 5 bases at V and 1 base at J, with 12 bases between the two ends. The CDR3 sequence: CASSTTGLSYEQYF. The CDR3 bases are TGTGCCAGCAGCACAACAGGGTTATCCTACGAGCAGTACTTC.

Regarding this clone: Given a far larger clone just one base away, this is likely a sequencing read error. Other nucleotide sequences in the sample specify the same CDR3. The CDR3 spells CASSPLLDRGGVAFF. The CDR3 nucleotides are TGCGCCAGCAGCCCCTTACTGGACAGGGGGGGAGTGGCCTTCTTT. The J gene is TRBJ1-1, the V gene TRBV4-1, with 10 bases fitting TRBD1. The germline gives CDR1 MGHRA, CDR2 YSYEKL. The trim removed 4 bases at V and 14 bases at J, leaving 16 bases unmatched. The CDR3 consists of 15 residues.

CDR3 nucleotides: TGTGCCAGCAGTTTTTCGGGGGCAGGTAAGCCCCAGCATTTT. Protein sequence: CASSFSGAGKPQHF. V gene TRBV27 combines with J gene TRBJ1-5; D is perhaps TRBD1 (6 bases). Germline assignment: CDR1 MNHEY and CDR2 SMNVEV (reference sequence). The V end lost 3 bases, the J end lost 8 bases, and 14 bases lay between the germline ends. There are 14 residues in the CDR3.

Comments on this clone: A far larger clone is a single base away, which makes a read error likely. At the DNA level, this CDR3 is encoded by other sequences in the same sample as well. The V and J genes are TRBV2 and TRBJ2-4, with D unresolved. CDR1 and CDR2 (germline): SNHLY, FYNNEI. There are 12 residues in the CDR3. The CDR3 loop is CASSERKTLGHF. CDR3 in DNA: TGTGCTAGCAGTGAAAGGAAAACATTAGGACACTTC.

This clone was observed a few times. This may arise from a read error, as a much more abundant clone is one base away. This chain uses TRBV29-1 with TRBJ2-7, with 11 nucleotides matching TRBD1. CDR3 length: 14 amino acids. From germline, CDR1 is SQVTM and CDR2 ANQGSEA. The V segment lost 4 bases and the J segment 3 bases; nucleotides outside the gene matches: 5. In nucleotides, the CDR3 is TGCAGCGTTGGAGGGGACAGGGGGATCTACGAGCAGTACTTC. Its translation is CSVGGDRGIYEQYF.